Listed below are T cell receptor beta chains from one sample, sequenced in a study of blood T cell repertoires in COVID-19. The protocol was immunoSEQ multiplex PCR, while the TCRdb copy is restricted to in-frame clones and leaves out a portion. The data hold roughly 80,000 clones, with around 80% observed a single time. Sample: peripheral blood. These TCRs come from a man aged 50 to 60 with acute or convalescent COVID-19. CDR3s include the opening cysteine and the closing phenylalanine or tryptophan. Fields, in order: clone size, D gene, J gene, V gene, CDR3 protein, CDR3 DNA. The D gene is left open where the match is weak. Size is stated for part of the rows, as once, few or many counts, or as a class when the clone is expanded.

abundance: -; d_gene: -; j_gene: TRBJ1-1; v_gene: TRBV6-2/TRBV6-3; CDR3aa: CASSYGARGNTEAFF; CDR3nt: TGTGCCAGCAGTTACGGGGCCAGGGGGAACACTGAAGCTTTCTTT
abundance: few; d_gene: TRBD1; j_gene: TRBJ1-2; v_gene: TRBV28; CDR3aa: CASSIDRADYGYTF; CDR3nt: TGTGCCAGCAGTATCGACAGGGCGGACTATGGCTACACCTTC
abundance: -; d_gene: TRBD2; j_gene: TRBJ2-2; v_gene: TRBV6-5; CDR3aa: CASGRGNTGELFF; CDR3nt: TGTGCCAGCGGGAGGGGAAACACCGGGGAGCTGTTTTTT
abundance: -; d_gene: TRBD1; j_gene: TRBJ1-2; v_gene: TRBV19; CDR3aa: CASSYPTGTDRRDYGYTF; CDR3nt: TGTGCCAGTAGCTACCCGACAGGGACAGACCGCCGGGACTATGGCTACACCTTC
abundance: -; d_gene: TRBD2; j_gene: TRBJ2-3; v_gene: TRBV6-4; CDR3aa: CASSDSPSGAGDTQYF; CDR3nt: TGTGCCAGCAGTGACTCTCCTAGCGGTGCAGGAGATACGCAGTATTTT
abundance: -; d_gene: TRBD1; j_gene: TRBJ1-2; v_gene: TRBV6-1; CDR3aa: CASSEALAGGYGYTF; CDR3nt: TGTGCCAGCAGTGAAGCGCTGGCAGGGGGGTATGGCTACACCTTC
abundance: -; d_gene: TRBD1; j_gene: TRBJ2-1; v_gene: TRBV19; CDR3aa: CASIKWTGGYEQFF; CDR3nt: TGTGCCAGTATCAAATGGACAGGGGGCTATGAGCAGTTCTTC
abundance: many; d_gene: -; j_gene: TRBJ1-3; v_gene: TRBV6-5; CDR3aa: CASSTTDSGNTIYF; CDR3nt: TGTGCCAGCAGTACGACTGACTCTGGAAACACCATATATTTT
abundance: -; d_gene: -; j_gene: TRBJ1-6; v_gene: TRBV6-2/TRBV6-3; CDR3aa: CASSPTRTRQARSPLHF; CDR3nt: TGTGCCAGCAGTCCGACCCGAACCCGACAGGCGAGGTCACCCCTCCACTTT
abundance: -; d_gene: -; j_gene: TRBJ1-3; v_gene: TRBV12-2; CDR3aa: CASRLGRGWRNTIYF; CDR3nt: TGTGCAAGTCGCTTAGGTAGGGGGTGGAGAAACACCATATATTTT
abundance: -; d_gene: -; j_gene: TRBJ1-2; v_gene: TRBV2; CDR3aa: CASSEGVRGHGYTF; CDR3nt: TGTGCCAGCAGTGAAGGGGTCAGGGGACATGGCTACACCTTC
abundance: -; d_gene: -; j_gene: TRBJ1-6; v_gene: TRBV6-2/TRBV6-3; CDR3aa: CASSLTGPNSPLHF; CDR3nt: TGTGCCAGCAGTTTAACAGGGCCCAATTCACCCCTCCACTTT
abundance: -; d_gene: TRBD1; j_gene: TRBJ1-2; v_gene: TRBV29-1; CDR3aa: CSDRTGTDYGYTF; CDR3nt: TGCAGCGACCGGACAGGGACCGACTATGGCTACACCTTC
abundance: -; d_gene: TRBD1; j_gene: TRBJ2-2; v_gene: TRBV3-1/TRBV3-2; CDR3aa: CASSQGTGTGELFF; CDR3nt: TGTGCCAGCAGCCAAGGGACAGGGACCGGGGAGCTGTTTTTT
abundance: -; d_gene: -; j_gene: TRBJ1-2; v_gene: TRBV9; CDR3aa: CASSVANIGLEDGYTF; CDR3nt: TGTGCCAGCAGCGTAGCCAATATTGGGCTGGAGGATGGCTACACCTTC
abundance: -; d_gene: -; j_gene: TRBJ2-3; v_gene: TRBV5-4; CDR3aa: CASSFGGSTDTQYF; CDR3nt: TGTGCCAGCAGCTTCGGCGGAAGCACAGATACGCAGTATTTT
abundance: few; d_gene: -; j_gene: TRBJ1-6; v_gene: TRBV9; CDR3aa: CASGRAGVDSPLHF; CDR3nt: TGTGCCAGTGGAAGGGCGGGCGTGGATTCACCCCTCCACTTT
abundance: -; d_gene: TRBD1; j_gene: TRBJ1-1; v_gene: TRBV15; CDR3aa: CATSREPGGEDTEAFF; CDR3nt: TGTGCCACCAGCAGGGAACCAGGGGGCGAGGACACTGAAGCTTTCTTT
abundance: -; d_gene: -; j_gene: TRBJ2-1; v_gene: TRBV4-2; CDR3aa: CASSRAVGAYNEQFF; CDR3nt: TGTGCCAGCAGCCGAGCGGTGGGTGCCTACAATGAGCAGTTCTTC
abundance: -; d_gene: -; j_gene: TRBJ1-3; v_gene: TRBV19; CDR3aa: CASSIRDSNSGNTIYF; CDR3nt: TGTGCCAGTAGTATACGGGATTCCAACTCTGGAAACACCATATATTTT
abundance: -; d_gene: -; j_gene: TRBJ2-7; v_gene: TRBV27; CDR3aa: CASRRVAGNEQYF; CDR3nt: TGTGCCAGCAGGAGGGTAGCTGGTAACGAGCAGTACTTC
abundance: -; d_gene: TRBD1; j_gene: TRBJ1-6; v_gene: TRBV27; CDR3aa: CASSSGTGGLSPLHF; CDR3nt: TGTGCCAGCAGCTCCGGGACAGGGGGCCTTTCACCCCTCCACTTT
abundance: -; d_gene: TRBD1; j_gene: TRBJ1-4; v_gene: TRBV11-1; CDR3aa: CASRSDRAANEKLFF; CDR3nt: TGTGCCAGCAGATCCGACAGGGCTGCTAATGAAAAACTGTTTTTT
abundance: -; d_gene: -; j_gene: TRBJ2-3; v_gene: TRBV28; CDR3aa: CASSLSNSHTQYF; CDR3nt: TGTGCCAGCAGTTTATCGAACAGCCATACGCAGTATTTT
abundance: once; d_gene: -; j_gene: TRBJ1-2; v_gene: TRBV27; CDR3aa: CASSPTTGNYGYTF; CDR3nt: TGTGCCAGCAGTCCGACGACAGGAAACTATGGCTACACCTTC
abundance: -; d_gene: TRBD1; j_gene: TRBJ1-2; v_gene: TRBV4-1; CDR3aa: CASSQDPRGVGYTF; CDR3nt: TGCGCCAGCAGCCAAGATCCCAGGGGGGTTGGCTACACCTTC
abundance: -; d_gene: TRBD2; j_gene: TRBJ2-3; v_gene: TRBV6-2/TRBV6-3; CDR3aa: CASSPIPGLGADTQYF; CDR3nt: TGTGCCAGCAGTCCCATTCCGGGACTAGGCGCAGATACGCAGTATTTT
abundance: -; d_gene: -; j_gene: TRBJ2-6; v_gene: TRBV5-4; CDR3aa: CASSFKGSGANVLTF; CDR3nt: TGTGCCAGCAGCTTCAAGGGGTCTGGGGCCAACGTCCTGACTTTC
abundance: -; d_gene: -; j_gene: TRBJ2-6; v_gene: TRBV9; CDR3aa: CASSRTDRSGANVLTF; CDR3nt: TGTGCCAGCAGCCGGACAGACCGCTCTGGGGCCAACGTCCTGACTTTC
abundance: few; d_gene: TRBD2; j_gene: TRBJ2-7; v_gene: TRBV15; CDR3aa: CATSVGGSGDEQYF; CDR3nt: TGTGCCACCAGCGTTGGTGGTAGCGGGGACGAGCAGTACTTC
abundance: -; d_gene: -; j_gene: TRBJ1-6; v_gene: TRBV6-2/TRBV6-3; CDR3aa: CASSQGTNSPLHF; CDR3nt: TGTGCCAGCAGTCAGGGGACCAATTCACCCCTCCACTTT
abundance: -; d_gene: -; j_gene: TRBJ1-2; v_gene: TRBV4-3; CDR3aa: CASSQDKRQNNYGYTF; CDR3nt: TGCGCCAGCAGCCAAGATAAGAGACAGAATAACTATGGCTACACCTTC
abundance: -; d_gene: -; j_gene: TRBJ1-5; v_gene: TRBV27; CDR3aa: CASADLRVNQPQHF; CDR3nt: TGTGCCAGCGCGGACTTGCGGGTTAATCAGCCCCAGCATTTT
abundance: -; d_gene: TRBD1; j_gene: TRBJ2-7; v_gene: TRBV7-2; CDR3aa: CASSLETGALREQYF; CDR3nt: TGTGCCAGCAGCTTAGAGACAGGGGCTCTGAGGGAGCAGTACTTC
abundance: -; d_gene: -; j_gene: TRBJ2-7; v_gene: TRBV28; CDR3aa: CASSFAGASYEQYF; CDR3nt: TGTGCCAGCAGTTTTGCAGGGGCCTCCTACGAGCAGTACTTC
abundance: -; d_gene: TRBD1; j_gene: TRBJ1-5; v_gene: TRBV2; CDR3aa: CASSPRQGGINQPQHF; CDR3nt: TGTGCCAGCAGTCCCCGACAGGGGGGTATCAATCAGCCCCAGCATTTT
abundance: few; d_gene: -; j_gene: TRBJ1-6; v_gene: TRBV6-2/TRBV6-3; CDR3aa: CASSYSGTYSPLHF; CDR3nt: TGTGCCAGCAGTTACTCCGGGACATATTCACCCCTCCACTTT
abundance: few; d_gene: -; j_gene: TRBJ1-6; v_gene: TRBV5-5; CDR3aa: CASRGTGGRDSPLHF; CDR3nt: TGTGCCAGCAGAGGGACGGGGGGCAGGGATTCACCCCTCCACTTT
abundance: -; d_gene: -; j_gene: TRBJ1-3; v_gene: TRBV3-1/TRBV3-2; CDR3aa: CASSPGGGFSSGNTIYF; CDR3nt: TGTGCCAGCAGCCCAGGTGGTGGGTTTAGCTCTGGAAACACCATATATTTT
abundance: -; d_gene: TRBD2; j_gene: TRBJ2-1; v_gene: TRBV19; CDR3aa: CASSRLRGLADDEQFF; CDR3nt: TGTGCCAGTAGTAGGCTTCGGGGACTAGCGGATGATGAGCAGTTCTTC
abundance: -; d_gene: -; j_gene: TRBJ2-3; v_gene: TRBV2; CDR3aa: CASSKTGSDADTQYF; CDR3nt: TGTGCCAGCAGTAAAACAGGGTCTGACGCAGATACGCAGTATTTT
abundance: once; d_gene: TRBD1; j_gene: TRBJ1-2; v_gene: TRBV2; CDR3aa: CASSKETGSDGYTF; CDR3nt: TGTGCCAGCAGCAAGGAGACAGGGTCTGATGGCTACACCTTC
abundance: -; d_gene: -; j_gene: TRBJ1-4; v_gene: TRBV6-2/TRBV6-3; CDR3aa: CASSRSKEQGRHEKLFF; CDR3nt: TGTGCCAGCAGCCGGTCAAAGGAGCAGGGGCGGCATGAAAAACTGTTTTTT
abundance: -; d_gene: -; j_gene: TRBJ2-7; v_gene: TRBV28; CDR3aa: CASSPGVYEQYF; CDR3nt: TGTGCCAGCAGTCCAGGGGTCTACGAGCAGTACTTC
abundance: -; d_gene: TRBD1; j_gene: TRBJ1-5; v_gene: TRBV5-1; CDR3aa: CASSFAGGDNQPQHF; CDR3nt: TGCGCCAGCAGCTTCGCAGGGGGCGACAATCAGCCCCAGCATTTT
abundance: -; d_gene: -; j_gene: TRBJ1-1; v_gene: TRBV4-1; CDR3aa: CASSQEVGGGTEAFF; CDR3nt: TGCGCCAGCAGCCAAGAGGTGGGCGGAGGCACTGAAGCTTTCTTT
abundance: few; d_gene: TRBD1; j_gene: TRBJ2-7; v_gene: TRBV5-1; CDR3aa: CASSSPGQGNHEQYF; CDR3nt: TGCGCCAGCAGCTCGCCCGGACAGGGTAACCACGAGCAGTACTTC
abundance: -; d_gene: -; j_gene: TRBJ2-5; v_gene: TRBV12-3/TRBV12-4; CDR3aa: CASSRQVQETQYF; CDR3nt: TGTGCCAGCAGTCGACAGGTCCAAGAGACCCAGTACTTC